Each of the 27 T cell receptor beta chains below was sequenced from the same sample in a study of blood T cell repertoires in COVID-19. This table comes from immunoSEQ multiplex PCR, and its TCRdb copy is limited to in-frame clones, with some not included. The table records fewer than 150,000 clones, over 80% of them present only once. The sample was peripheral blood. These receptor sequences come from a woman between 65 and 79 years old with acute or convalescent COVID-19.

J is TRBJ1-2 and V is TRBV20-1, with 8 bases fitting TRBD1. The J segment lost 5 bases and the V segment lost 3 bases, leaving 8 bases of the junction unmatched. This CDR3 is built from 14 residues. Germline V gene sequence: CDR1 DFQATT, CDR2 SNEGSKA (reference sequence). The CDR3 sequence is CSASLPGGIYGYTF. DNA for the CDR3: TGCAGTGCTAGTCTCCCAGGGGGCATTTATGGCTACACCTTC.

The table lists this clone with a few counts. The CDR3, as DNA: TGTGCCATCAGCCACCAACTGGGGACAGGGGGCGGAAGCTCTGGAAACACCATATATTTT. Translated: CAISHQLGTGGGSSGNTIYF. This sequence joins TRBV10-3 and TRBJ1-3; 12 bases are a match to TRBD1. The ends lost 6 bases at V and 0 bases at J; junction bases unmatched: 15. The germline V gene has CDR1 ENHRY and CDR2 SYGVKD. The CDR3 has 20 amino acids.

The V gene is TRBV2, the J gene TRBJ2-1; 13 bases are shared with TRBD2. The V and J ends lost 4 bases and 15 bases, in that order; junction bases with no gene match: 12. Germline values: CDR1 SNHLY, CDR2 FYNNEI. The CDR3 loop spans 15 amino acids. CDR3 region: CASSGGTSGAPGGFF. In DNA form, the CDR3 reads TGTGCCAGCAGTGGGGGGACTAGCGGGGCCCCCGGGGGGTTCTTC.

This clone was seen once. The rearrangement joins TRBV7-9 to TRBJ1-4; maybe TRBD1 (6 bases). V was shortened by 4 bases and J by 8 bases, with 17 bases between the two germline ends. This CDR3 contains 15 residues. Germline V gene sequence: CDR1 SEHNR, CDR2 FQNEAQ (reference sequence). This CDR3 reads CASSSTGSLREKLFF. In DNA form, the CDR3 reads TGTGCCAGCAGCTCCACAGGGTCCCTTCGGGAAAAACTGTTTTTT.

The V gene is TRBV28, the J gene TRBJ1-4, with 9 bases identical to TRBD1. The CDR3 extends over 15 amino acids. Germline V gene lookup returns CDR1 MDHEN and CDR2 SYDVKM. The trim removed 6 bases at V and 10 bases at J, leaving 12 bases unmatched. The CDR3 loop is CASRSPGQGTAKLFF. DNA for the CDR3: TGTGCCAGCAGATCCCCGGGACAGGGAACGGCAAAACTGTTTTTT.

The rearrangement links TRBV11-2 to TRBJ2-3; tentative D call: TRBD1 (6 bases). Per germline, CDR1 SGHAT and CDR2 FQNNGV. Deletions cut 8 bases from V and 7 bases from J, with 7 bases between. The CDR3 covers 10 residues. CDR3 DNA sequence: TGTGCCAGCCAGGGGAATACGCAGTATTTT. This translates into CASQGNTQYF.

V is TRBV9 and J is TRBJ1-1; D is ambiguous. The CDR3 covers 12 residues. The germline V gene has CDR1 SGDLS and CDR2 YYNGEE. Between the trimmed V and J ends, which lost 4 bases and 10 bases, there was a span of 14 bases. CDR3 region: CASSRRGLRAFF. CDR3 DNA sequence: TGTGCCAGCAGCAGGCGGGGTTTGAGAGCTTTCTTT.

The genes are TRBV5-4 and TRBJ2-2; unclear D gene. Trimming removed 5 bases from V and 2 bases from J, with 4 bases in between. The CDR3 contains 12 residues. Germline V gene lookup returns CDR1 SGHNT and CDR2 YYREEE (reference sequence). In nucleotides, the CDR3 is TGTGCCAGCAGTTCAAACACCGGGGAGCTGTTTTTT. Protein: CASSSNTGELFF. Looking up the rest from reference TRBV5-4 and TRBJ2-2 gives the full variable domain: ETGVTQSPTHLIKTRGQQVTLRCSSQSGHNTVSWYQQALGQGPQFIFQYYREEENGRGNFPPRFSGLQFPNYSSELNVNALELDDSALYLCASSSNTGELFFGEGSRLTVL.

Here the CDR3 DNA reads TGCGCCAGCAGCCAATACCCGGGACAGGGTGATTTGGTGTTATTTTATGGCTACACCTTC. It yields the protein CASSQYPGQGDLVLFYGYTF. V gene TRBV4-1 combines with J gene TRBJ1-2; 9 bases align to TRBD1. Germline assignment: CDR1 MGHRA and CDR2 YSYEKL. The CDR3 consists of 20 residues. V trimming: 2 bases; J trimming: 5 bases; junction bases outside the gene matches: 21.

This chain connects TRBV5-5 to TRBJ1-6, with no clear D. The CDR3 runs 16 residues. Germline CDR1 is SGHKS and CDR2 is YYEKEE (reference sequence). The V and J ends lost 4 bases and 7 bases respectively, with 18 bases between them. CDR3 region: CASSSLRGGSNSPLHF. CDR3 nucleotides: TGTGCCAGCAGCAGCTTGAGAGGCGGCAGCAATTCACCCCTCCACTTT. Full variable domain (rest looked up from reference TRBV5-5 and TRBJ1-6): DAGVTQSPTHLIKTRGQQVTLRCSPISGHKSVSWYQQVLGQGPQFIFQYYEKEERGRGNFPDRFSARQFPNYSSELNVNALLLGDSALYLCASSSLRGGSNSPLHFGNGTRLTVT.

V and J are TRBV7-6 and TRBJ1-1; D not resolved. V was clipped by 7 bases and J by 1 base, with 13 bases between them. The CDR3 is 14 amino acids. Germline V gives CDR1 SGHVS, CDR2 FNYEAQ. In DNA, the CDR3 is TGTGCCAGCACCCCAGGCCTGGGGAACACTGAAGCTTTCTTT. Protein: CASTPGLGNTEAFF.

This chain joins TRBV2 and TRBJ2-5; maybe TRBD2 (5 bases). Germline V gives CDR1 SNHLY, CDR2 FYNNEI. Trimming took 3 bases from V and 4 from J, leaving 9 bases between them. The CDR3 totals 13 residues. CDR3 in DNA: TGTGCCAGCAGTGATAACCGGGGAGAGACCCAGTACTTC. Its translation: CASSDNRGETQYF.

This clone was recorded at least ten times. CDR3 DNA sequence: TGTGCCAGCAGTTACTTCGGACACTCCTACGAGCAGTACTTC. This encodes CASSYFGHSYEQYF. The J gene is TRBJ2-7, the V gene TRBV6-2 or TRBV6-3; D perhaps matches TRBD1 (5 bases). Per the germline V gene, CDR1 is MNHEY and CDR2 is SVGEGT. The CDR3 consists of 14 residues. Trimming removed 1 base at V and 0 bases at J, with 7 bases between.

J is TRBJ1-5 and V is TRBV19; perhaps TRBD1 as D (5 bases). The CDR3 length is 18 residues. Germline lookup yields CDR1 LNHDA and CDR2 SQIVND (reference sequence). V was shortened by 5 bases and J by 1 base, with 21 bases between the two germline ends. The CDR3 loop reads CASSLKTGHVLSNQPQHF. CDR3 coding DNA: TGTGCCAGTAGTCTCAAGACCGGACACGTATTAAGCAATCAGCCCCAGCATTTT.

The chain recombines TRBV5-6 with TRBJ2-1, with D unclear. Trimming stripped 2 bases from V and 7 bases from J, with 10 bases between. Per germline, CDR1 SGHDT and CDR2 YYEEEE. The CDR3 sequence is 13 residues long. The CDR3: CASSFSRYNEQFF. CDR3 in DNA: TGTGCCAGCAGCTTTTCCCGCTATAATGAGCAGTTCTTC.

V usage is TRBV29-1 and J usage is TRBJ2-7; possible D gene TRBD1, 6 bases. Deletions cut 8 bases from V and 2 bases from J, with 13 bases between. The CDR3 sequence is 12 residues long. Germline CDR1 reads SQVTM; CDR2 reads ANQGSEA. This CDR3 reads CSFRTAAYEQYF. The CDR3 nucleotides read TGCAGCTTTAGGACAGCAGCCTACGAGCAGTACTTC.

This chain joins TRBV2 and TRBJ2-1; D might be TRBD2 (7 bases). Trimming removed 0 bases from V and 10 bases from J, with 16 bases in between. CDR3 length equals 15 residues. Germline CDR1 is SNHLY and CDR2 is FYNNEI. CDR3 sequence reads: CASSEARGAPREQFF. The CDR3 nucleotides read TGTGCCAGCAGTGAAGCCCGGGGGGCCCCTCGGGAGCAGTTCTTC.

CDR3 loop: CASSLGRADTQYF. The CDR3 DNA sequence: TGCGCCAGCTCACTTGGGAGGGCAGATACGCAGTATTTT. The V call is TRBV10-1, the J call TRBJ2-3, with TRBD2 matching 7 bases. Germline assignment: CDR1 WNHNN and CDR2 SYGVQD (reference sequence). The CDR3 totals 13 residues. V was clipped by 8 bases and J by 4 bases; unmatched bases: 6.

This chain connects TRBV30 to TRBJ2-3; D may be TRBD2 (6 bases). Trimming took off 7 bases at V and 3 bases at J, with 14 bases between the two ends. The CDR3 has 13 amino acids. Germline CDR1 reads GTSNPN; CDR2 reads SVGIG (reference sequence). CDR3 nucleotide sequence: TGTGCCTTGACTAGGGAGACAACAGATACGCAGTATTTT. It codes for CALTRETTDTQYF.

The chain links TRBV6-5 to TRBJ1-1, with 10 bases matching TRBD1. CDR1 and CDR2 (germline): MNHEY, SVGAGI. CDR3 length: 14 amino acids. Trimming cost V 4 bases and J 4 bases; bases outside gene matches: 3. In DNA, the CDR3 is TGTGCCAGCAGTTTGACAGGGGGCGGCACTGAAGCTTTCTTT. It translates to CASSLTGGGTEAFF.

The rearrangement links TRBV7-2 to TRBJ2-3; D is ambiguous. V gave up 5 bases and J gave up 7 bases, with 7 bases separating them. Per the germline V gene, CDR1 is SGHTA and CDR2 is FQGNSA. The CDR3 is made up of 11 amino acids. CDR3 sequence: CASSRGYTQYF. In DNA, the CDR3 is TGTGCCAGCAGCCGCGGATATACGCAGTATTTT.

Only one count was recorded for this clone. The chain joins TRBV12-3 or TRBV12-4 to TRBJ1-1; no clear D gene. The CDR3 sequence is 13 residues long. V lost 3 bases and J 6 bases, leaving 11 bases between the germline ends. The DNA of the CDR3 is TGTGCCAGCAGTTTCCAACCCGAGTCTGAAGCTTTCTTT. It yields the protein CASSFQPESEAFF.

Of note for this clone: A read error may produce the germline difference seen at one junction end. This rearrangement joins TRBV3-1 (or the pseudogene TRBV3-2) to TRBJ1-5; no clear D. Per the germline V gene, CDR1 is LGHDT and CDR2 is YNNKEL (reference sequence). CDR3 length equals 15 residues. CDR3 residues: CASTQPQCPHQPQHF. The DNA for the CDR3 is TGTGCCAGCACCCAACCTCAGTGCCCTCATCAGCCCCAGCATTTT.

This clone is a singleton in its sample. The genes are TRBV19 and TRBJ2-4; tentatively, D is TRBD1 (7 bases). Germline V lookup: CDR1 LNHDA, CDR2 SQIVND (reference sequence). The CDR3 has 15 amino acids. Trimming shortened V by 5 bases and J by 0 bases, and 11 bases separated the two germline ends. The CDR3 coding sequence is TGTGCCAGTAGTGCAGGGGGGCTAGCCAAAAACATTCAGTACTTC. As protein: CASSAGGLAKNIQYF.

This clone was seen a few times. This sequence joins TRBV6-5 and TRBJ1-2; no definite D call. Germline V CDR1 and CDR2: MNHEY, SVGAGI. The CDR3 is 14 residues long. Trimming pared 0 bases from V and 2 bases from J, leaving 7 bases between. This CDR3 is CASSYSRGNYGYTF. As DNA, the CDR3 is TGTGCCAGCAGTTACTCGAGAGGGAACTATGGCTACACCTTC.

This chain links TRBV5-5 with TRBJ2-5, with unresolved D. Trimming cost V 0 bases and J 2 bases, with 8 bases left between them. This CDR3 comprises 14 residues. CDR1 is SGHKS, CDR2 YYEKEE, per germline (reference sequence). CDR3 bases: TGTGCCAGCAGCTTGGGACAATCTCAAGAGACCCAGTACTTC. Protein: CASSLGQSQETQYF.

The chain uses TRBV19 and TRBJ1-3; D is perhaps TRBD1 (5 bases). Trimming pared 3 bases from V and 3 bases from J, leaving 9 bases between. This CDR3 has 14 amino acids. Germline V gene data show CDR1 as LNHDA and CDR2 as SQIVND (reference sequence). The CDR3 protein is CASSIGDFGNTIYF. The CDR3 nucleotides read TGTGCCAGTAGTATCGGGGACTTTGGAAACACCATATATTTT.